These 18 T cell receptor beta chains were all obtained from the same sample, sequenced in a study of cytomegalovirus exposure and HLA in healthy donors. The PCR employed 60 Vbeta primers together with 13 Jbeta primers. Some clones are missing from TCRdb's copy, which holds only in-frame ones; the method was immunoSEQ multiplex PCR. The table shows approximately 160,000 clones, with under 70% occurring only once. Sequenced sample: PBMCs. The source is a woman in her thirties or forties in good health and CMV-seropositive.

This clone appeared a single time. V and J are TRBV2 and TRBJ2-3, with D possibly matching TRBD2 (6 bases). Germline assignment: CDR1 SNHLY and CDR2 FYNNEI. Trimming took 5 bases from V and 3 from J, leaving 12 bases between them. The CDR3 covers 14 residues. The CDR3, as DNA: TGTGCCAGCAGTTGGGGACTCAAAACAGATACGCAGTATTTT. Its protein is CASSWGLKTDTQYF.

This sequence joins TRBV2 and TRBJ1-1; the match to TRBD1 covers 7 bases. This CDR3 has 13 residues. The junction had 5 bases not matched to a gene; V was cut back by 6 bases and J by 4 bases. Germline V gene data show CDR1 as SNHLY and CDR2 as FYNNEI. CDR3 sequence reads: CASSEDRSTEAFF. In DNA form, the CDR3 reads TGTGCCAGCAGCGAGGACAGGTCCACTGAAGCTTTCTTT.

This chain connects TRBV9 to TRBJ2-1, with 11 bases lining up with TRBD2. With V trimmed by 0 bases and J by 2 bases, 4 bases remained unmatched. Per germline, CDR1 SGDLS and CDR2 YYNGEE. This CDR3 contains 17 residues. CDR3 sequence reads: CASSVASGRLAYNEQFF. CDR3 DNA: TGTGCCAGCAGCGTAGCTAGCGGGAGGCTTGCCTACAATGAGCAGTTCTTC.

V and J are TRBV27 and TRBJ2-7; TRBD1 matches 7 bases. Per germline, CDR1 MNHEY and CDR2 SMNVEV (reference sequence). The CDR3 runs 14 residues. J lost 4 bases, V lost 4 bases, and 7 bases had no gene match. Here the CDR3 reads CASSSDTTGYEQYF. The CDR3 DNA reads TGTGCCAGCAGTTCAGATACGACAGGGTACGAGCAGTACTTC.

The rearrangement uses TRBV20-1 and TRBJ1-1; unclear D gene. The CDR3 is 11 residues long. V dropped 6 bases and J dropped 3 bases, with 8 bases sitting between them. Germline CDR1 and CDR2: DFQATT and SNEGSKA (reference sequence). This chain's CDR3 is CSARQYTEAFF. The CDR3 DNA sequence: TGCAGTGCCAGACAATACACTGAAGCTTTCTTT.

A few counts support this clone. In DNA form, the CDR3 reads TGTGCCAGCAGCCAACTACCGATATTAGCGGGAGGCCATGAGCAGTTCTTC. It is translated as CASSQLPILAGGHEQFF. The chain links TRBV4-2 to TRBJ2-1, with 10 bases matching TRBD2. The CDR3 spans 17 residues. Germline assignment: CDR1 LGHNA and CDR2 YNFKEQ. J lost 8 bases, V lost 2 bases, and 12 bases had no gene match.

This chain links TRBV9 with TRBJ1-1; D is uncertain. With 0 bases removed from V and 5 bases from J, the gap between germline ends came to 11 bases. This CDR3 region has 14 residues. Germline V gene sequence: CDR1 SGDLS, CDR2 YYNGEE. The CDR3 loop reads CASSVEEGSTEAFF. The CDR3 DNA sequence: TGTGCCAGCAGCGTAGAGGAGGGTAGTACTGAAGCTTTCTTT.

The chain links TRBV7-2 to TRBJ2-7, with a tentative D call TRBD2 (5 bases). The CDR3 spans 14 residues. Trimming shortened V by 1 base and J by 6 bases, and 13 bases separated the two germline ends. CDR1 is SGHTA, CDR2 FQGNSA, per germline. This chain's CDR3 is CASSLDAGLGEQYF. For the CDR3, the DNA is TGTGCCAGCAGCTTAGATGCGGGTCTCGGCGAGCAGTACTTC.

The DNA for the CDR3 is TGTGCCAGCAGCCAAGCCCAGGGAAGGGTGGCTGAAGCTTTCTTT. It translates to CASSQAQGRVAEAFF. V usage is TRBV4-2 and J usage is TRBJ1-1; the D gene is possibly TRBD1 (5 bases). Trimming took 1 base from V and 6 from J, leaving 15 bases between them. CDR1 and CDR2 from the germline V gene are LGHNA and YNFKEQ. This CDR3 has 15 residues.

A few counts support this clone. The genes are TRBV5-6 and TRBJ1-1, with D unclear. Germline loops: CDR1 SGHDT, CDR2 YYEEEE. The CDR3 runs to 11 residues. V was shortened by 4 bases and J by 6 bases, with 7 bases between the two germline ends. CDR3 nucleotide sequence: TGTGCCAGCAGCCGGTCCGCTGAAGCTTTCTTT. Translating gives CASSRSAEAFF.

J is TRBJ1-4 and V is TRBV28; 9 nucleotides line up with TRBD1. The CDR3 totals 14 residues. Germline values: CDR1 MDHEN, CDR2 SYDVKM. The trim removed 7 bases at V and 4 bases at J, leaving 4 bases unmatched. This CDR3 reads CASTGQGFNEKLFF. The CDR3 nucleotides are TGTGCCAGCACCGGACAGGGGTTTAATGAAAAACTGTTTTTT.

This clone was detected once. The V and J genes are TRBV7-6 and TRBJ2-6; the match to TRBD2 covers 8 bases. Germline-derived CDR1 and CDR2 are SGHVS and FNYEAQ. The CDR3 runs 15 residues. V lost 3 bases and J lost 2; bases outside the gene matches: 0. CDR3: CASSFGGAGANVLTF. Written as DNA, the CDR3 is TGTGCCAGCAGCTTCGGGGGGGCTGGGGCCAACGTCCTGACTTTC.

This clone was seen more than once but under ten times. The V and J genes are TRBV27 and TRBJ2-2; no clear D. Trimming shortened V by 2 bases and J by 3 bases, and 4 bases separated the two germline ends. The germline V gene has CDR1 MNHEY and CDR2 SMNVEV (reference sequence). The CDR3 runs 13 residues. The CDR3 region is CASSLEDTGELFF. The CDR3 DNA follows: TGTGCCAGCAGTTTAGAGGACACCGGGGAGCTGTTTTTT.

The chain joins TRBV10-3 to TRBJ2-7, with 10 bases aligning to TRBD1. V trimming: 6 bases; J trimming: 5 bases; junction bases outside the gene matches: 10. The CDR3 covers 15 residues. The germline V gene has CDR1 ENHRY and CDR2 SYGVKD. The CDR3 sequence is CAISDPGQGHDEQYF. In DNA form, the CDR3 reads TGTGCCATCAGCGATCCGGGACAGGGGCACGACGAGCAGTACTTC.

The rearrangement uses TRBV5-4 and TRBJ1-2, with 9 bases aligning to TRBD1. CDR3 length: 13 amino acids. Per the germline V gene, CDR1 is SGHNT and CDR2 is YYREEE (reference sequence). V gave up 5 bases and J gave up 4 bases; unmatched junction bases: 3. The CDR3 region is CASRTTGGYGYTF. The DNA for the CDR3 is TGTGCCAGCAGGACGACAGGGGGCTATGGCTACACCTTC. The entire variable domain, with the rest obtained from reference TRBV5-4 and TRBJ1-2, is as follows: ETGVTQSPTHLIKTRGQQVTLRCSSQSGHNTVSWYQQALGQGPQFIFQYYREEENGRGNFPPRFSGLQFPNYSSELNVNALELDDSALYLCASRTTGGYGYTFGSGTRLTVV.

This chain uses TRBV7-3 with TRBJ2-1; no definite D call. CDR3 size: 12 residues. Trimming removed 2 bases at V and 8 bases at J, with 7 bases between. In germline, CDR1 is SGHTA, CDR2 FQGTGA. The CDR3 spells CASSLDADEQFF. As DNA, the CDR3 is TGTGCCAGCAGCTTAGATGCGGATGAGCAGTTCTTC.

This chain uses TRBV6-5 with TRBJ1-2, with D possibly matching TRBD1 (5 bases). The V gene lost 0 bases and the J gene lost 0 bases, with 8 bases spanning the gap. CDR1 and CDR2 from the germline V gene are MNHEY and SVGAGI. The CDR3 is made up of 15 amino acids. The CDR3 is CASSYSTVANYGYTF. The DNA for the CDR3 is TGTGCCAGCAGTTACTCGACAGTAGCTAACTATGGCTACACCTTC.

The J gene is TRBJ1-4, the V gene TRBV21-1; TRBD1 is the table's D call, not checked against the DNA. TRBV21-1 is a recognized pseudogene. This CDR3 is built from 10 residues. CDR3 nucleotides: TGTGTAGGGACAGGGGTGTGGCTGTTTTTT. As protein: CVGTGVWLFF.